This T cell receptor (beta chain) was sequenced during a study of response to subunit inactivated influenza vaccine. Germline-derived CDR1 and CDR2 are SGHRS and YFSETQ. Trimming pared 4 bases from V and 6 bases from J, leaving 19 bases between. The CDR3 covers 16 residues. TCRdb re-analysed the RT-PCR reads in MiXCR, keeping a single row per CDR3 protein. Here the sample spans hundreds of thousands of distinct CDR3 sequences, 15% to 18% being singletons. The specimen was PBMCs from blood, collected 12 days after vaccination. This TCR came from a man in his fifties or sixties who received an inactivated influenza vaccine. This chain links TRBV5-1 with TRBJ2-2, with D possibly matching TRBD1 (6 bases). Here the CDR3 reads CASSPLTPQGSGELFF. CDR3 bases: TGCGCCAGCAGCCCCTTGACCCCACAGGGATCCGGGGAGCTGTTTTTT.